The entry below gives a single T cell receptor (beta chain) sequence along with its context. Its antigen is currently unknown. This entry is derived from a study of CD8 T cells in ankylosing spondylitis. TCR beta libraries were made by quantitative 5'-RACE with molecular barcodes. TCRdb re-derived calls from the 5' RACE reads in MiXCR, one entry per CDR3 protein. This table has around 320,000 distinct CDR3 sequences, about a fifth appearing once. CDR1 is KGHDR, CDR2 SFDVKD, per germline. V gave up 3 bases and J gave up 8 bases; unmatched junction bases: 8. The CDR3 extends over 15 amino acids. Overall study findings and caveats: What appeared characteristic of ankylosing spondylitis blood was a TCR beta motif of several highly homologous variants.

This chain connects TRBV24-1 to TRBJ2-1; 8 bases map to TRBD2. Material for sequencing was blood, either unsorted or a sorted T cell fraction (not recorded which). The sequence was collected from a female donor with ankylosing spondylitis or in good health (not recorded which). The CDR3 DNA is TGTGCCACCAGTGATCCCTTAGCGGGACCCGATGAGCAGTTCTTC. This encodes CATSDPLAGPDEQFF.